Presented here are 8 T cell receptor beta chains from one specimen sequenced in a study of shared clonotypes between healthy human individuals (dated by TCRdb to 2018 to 2021). Preparation of the library involved the immunoSEQ multiplex PCR assay. As stored in TCRdb, this immuneACCESS dataset retains in-frame rearrangements with V and J assigned. A fraction of the clones does not appear; measured against another copy, unresolved V genes explain less than half of the discrepancy, and the remainder lacks a known reason. For this sample there are around 1,900,000 clones; around 93% appear just once. Clones ranked in the top ten supply roughly 1.7% of the sample. CD8 naive samples consisted of CD45RO-negative cells that were positively selected for CCR7, yielding a CD45RA+CCR7+ population without TemRA cells. The specimen sequenced was naive CD8+ T cells from PBMCs. The label giving this sample's cell subset or site can be read as: CD45RA+CCR7+. The source of these receptors is a man aged 18 to 30 in good health. Some clones in this sample may be carry-over from other donors' samples.

Here the CDR3 DNA reads TGTGCCAGCAGTCCGGGTCGAGGTAATTTGGCCAAAAACATTCAGTACTTC. Translation: CASSPGRGNLAKNIQYF. The chain is built from TRBV28 and TRBJ2-4; D is undetermined. The germline V gene encodes CDR1 MDHEN and CDR2 SYDVKM. The CDR3 extends over 17 amino acids. The V gene lost 5 bases and the J gene lost 1 base, with 18 bases spanning the gap.

On this clone itself: Its ends do not fully match the called genes, so a read error is possible. The V call is TRBV15, the J call TRBJ1-6, with 8 bases lining up with TRBD1. This CDR3 is 15 amino acids long. The germline gives CDR1 LNHNV, CDR2 YYDKDF (reference sequence). The CDR3 DNA is TGTGCCACCAACAGACTTTCAGGGGGCGAATCACCCCTCCACTTT. The encoded protein is CATNRLSGGESPLHF. The full variable domain, with the rest looked up from reference TRBV15 and TRBJ1-6, is DAMVIQNPRYQVTQFGKPVTLSCSQTLNHNVMYWYQQKSSQAPKLLFHYYDKDFNNEADTPDNFQSRRPNTSFCFLDIRSPGLGDTAMYLCATNRLSGGESPLHFGNGTRLTVT.

This clone was recorded only once. In the same sample, other DNA sequences code for this CDR3. The J gene is TRBJ2-3, the V gene TRBV9, with 7 bases aligning to TRBD2. V was clipped by 0 bases and J by 0 bases; unmatched bases: 4. Germline CDR1 SGDLS, CDR2 YYNGEE. The CDR3 extends over 16 amino acids. DNA for the CDR3: TGTGCCAGCAGCGTAGGGGCTAGCGGTAGCACAGATACGCAGTATTTT. Residues: CASSVGASGSTDTQYF.

The chain employs TRBV7-9 and TRBJ2-2, with a tentative D call TRBD1 (6 bases). This CDR3 is built from 17 residues. Germline CDR1 reads SEHNR; CDR2 reads FQNEAQ (reference sequence). V was pared by 0 bases and J by 1 base, with 12 bases between. The CDR3 reads CASSLASRGVNTGELFF. The DNA of the CDR3 is TGTGCCAGCAGCTTAGCGAGCAGGGGCGTGAACACCGGGGAGCTGTTTTTT.

The chain couples TRBV27 to TRBJ1-5; no clear D. V lost 0 bases and J lost 2, with 14 bases in between. The germline V gene has CDR1 MNHEY and CDR2 SMNVEV (reference sequence). The CDR3 totals 17 residues. The CDR3 is CASSLSYGGVGNQPQHF. The CDR3 DNA reads as TGTGCCAGCAGTTTATCGTACGGCGGGGTGGGCAATCAGCCCCAGCATTTT.

The V call is TRBV9, the J call TRBJ2-2; TRBD2 might be the D (6 bases). V dropped 3 bases and J dropped 5 bases, with 8 bases sitting between them. The CDR3 has 13 amino acids. Germline V gene sequence: CDR1 SGDLS, CDR2 YYNGEE. The CDR3 is CASSGAGTGELFF. CDR3 bases: TGTGCCAGCAGCGGTGCGGGGACCGGGGAGCTGTTTTTT.

The chain is built from TRBV28 and TRBJ1-4; 8 bases are a match to TRBD1. The V segment lost 2 bases and the J segment 5 bases; nucleotides outside the gene matches: 4. Looked up from germline, CDR1 is MDHEN and CDR2 is SYDVKM. The CDR3 is made up of 15 amino acids. Here the CDR3 DNA reads TGTGCCAGCAGTTTAGTGGGGGACAGGAATGAAAAACTGTTTTTT. Translating gives CASSLVGDRNEKLFF.

This chain links TRBV13 with TRBJ2-7; 9 bases align to TRBD1. J lost 7 bases, V lost 6 bases, and 13 bases had no gene match. Germline V gene data show CDR1 as PRHDT and CDR2 as FYEKMQ (reference sequence). The CDR3 extends over 15 amino acids. CDR3 loop: CASSSPGQGVWEQYF. The DNA for the CDR3 is TGTGCCAGCAGTTCCCCGGGACAGGGTGTTTGGGAGCAGTACTTC.